This T cell receptor (beta chain) is drawn from a study of T cells after yellow fever vaccination. Study in general: Where fractions had low cell numbers, libraries were prepared from them with the SMART-Seq v4 Ultra Low Input RNA kit. Study-wide results and limits: It was the secondary response that reached its peak faster, day 5 versus 15, but it was weaker. Among primary-vaccination clones, most reappeared after the booster, at around 97% for CD4 and 88% for CD8.

About this clonotype: Its antigen is not known.

From germline, CDR1 is SGHKS and CDR2 YYEKEE (reference sequence). The CDR3 length is 11 residues. Trimming removed 2 bases at V and 10 bases at J, with 7 bases between. TCRdb reanalysed the 5' RACE reads using MiXCR and keeps one entry per CDR3 protein. The sample lists some 600,000 distinct CDR3 sequences, about 15% occurring once. This TCR was recovered from a man between 18 and 29 years old who received the YFV17D yellow fever vaccine. The sequences come from PBMCs, collected 5 days after the first yellow fever vaccination. The chain joins TRBV5-5 to TRBJ2-1; no firm D call. The DNA of the CDR3 is TGTGCCAGCAGCTTCACCATAGAGCAGTTCTTC. Its translation: CASSFTIEQFF.